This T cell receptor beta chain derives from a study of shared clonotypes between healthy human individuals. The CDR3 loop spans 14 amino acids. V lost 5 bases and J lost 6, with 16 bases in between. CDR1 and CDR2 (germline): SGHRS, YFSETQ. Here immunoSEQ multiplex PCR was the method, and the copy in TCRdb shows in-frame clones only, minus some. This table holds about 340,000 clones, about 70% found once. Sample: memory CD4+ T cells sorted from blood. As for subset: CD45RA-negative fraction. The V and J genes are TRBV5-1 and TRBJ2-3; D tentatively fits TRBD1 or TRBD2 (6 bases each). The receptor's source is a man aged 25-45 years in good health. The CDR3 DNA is TGCGCCAGCAGGCGGGACACCTGGAAGGATACGCAGTATTTT. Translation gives CASRRDTWKDTQYF.